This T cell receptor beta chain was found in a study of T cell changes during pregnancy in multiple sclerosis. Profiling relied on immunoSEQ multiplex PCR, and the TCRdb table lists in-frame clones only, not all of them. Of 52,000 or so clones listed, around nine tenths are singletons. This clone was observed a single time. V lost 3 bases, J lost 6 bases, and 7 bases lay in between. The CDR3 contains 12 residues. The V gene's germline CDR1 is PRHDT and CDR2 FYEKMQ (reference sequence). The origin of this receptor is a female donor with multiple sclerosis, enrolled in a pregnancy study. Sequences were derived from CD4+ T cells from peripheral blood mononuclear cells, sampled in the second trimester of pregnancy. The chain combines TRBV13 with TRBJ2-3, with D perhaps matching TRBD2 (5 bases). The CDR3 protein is CASSFGGDTQYF. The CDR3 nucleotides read TGTGCCAGCAGCTTCGGCGGGGATACGCAGTATTTT.